This entry is about one T cell receptor beta chain. As yet, its antigen is unknown. The CDR3 sequence is 14 residues long. Per germline, CDR1 LGHDT and CDR2 YNNKEL (reference sequence). V shed 3 bases, J shed 8 bases, and the junction held 3 bases outside the gene matches. These data are taken from a study of T cell responses to AZD1222 COVID-19 vaccine. Study-wide points: Increased Spike-specific TCR breadth and depth were observed after two AZD1222 doses. The donor cohort was predominantly white British with a female majority, and clonal diversity may have been underestimated. Repertoires were obtained solely post-peak T cell response.

Sequencing used immunoSEQ multiplex PCR; TCRdb keeps in-frame clones, though not all of them. The sample holds approximately 110,000 clones; about 94% are singletons and the top ten take approximately 2.2%. The origin of this receptor is an adult in good health. The source was peripheral blood, collected on day 0 of AZD1222 vaccination. The chain has TRBV3-1 (or the pseudogene TRBV3-2) and TRBJ1-4, with 10 bases fitting TRBD1. The CDR3 DNA sequence: TGTGCCAGCAGCCACGGGACAGGGGAGGAAAAACTGTTTTTT. Its protein product is CASSHGTGEEKLFF.